This T cell receptor beta chain was retrieved from a study of blood T cell repertoires in COVID-19. Overall study: Sites in the United States, Italy and Spain provided acute and convalescent COVID-19 samples.

V lost 3 bases and J lost 0; bases outside the gene matches: 5. Germline V gives CDR1 SGHVS, CDR2 FQNEAQ. The CDR3 covers 17 residues. Original methodology: Amplification with reference gene primers provided the estimates of nucleated cell counts. Only in-frame clones appear in the TCRdb table, and some are missing; sequencing was by immunoSEQ multiplex PCR. From that table come the V and J calls and clone size; the DNA was used to work out D and trimming. This sample has about 240,000 clones, with about 80% found just once. This chain connects TRBV7-8 to TRBJ1-1, with 12 positions matching TRBD1. This TCR was recovered from a young man who had recovered from COVID-19. Sequenced input: peripheral blood. The CDR3 bases are TGTGCCAGCAGCTTCCCCGGGACAGGGGGCATGAACACTGAAGCTTTCTTT. It codes for CASSFPGTGGMNTEAFF.